This T cell receptor beta chain was identified in a study of blood T cell repertoires in COVID-19. Study summary: From the United States, Italy and Spain came samples of acute and convalescent COVID-19. T cells, B-cell-depleted T cells, or PBMCs supplied cDNA or gDNA.

This CDR3 comprises 12 residues. CDR1 is SEHNR, CDR2 FQNEAQ, per germline (reference sequence). The V end lost 5 bases, the J end lost 14 bases, and 17 bases lay between the germline ends. Authors' methods: Counts of nucleated cells, estimated from reference gene primer amplification, were obtained. Sequencing used immunoSEQ multiplex PCR; TCRdb keeps in-frame clones, though not all of them. The DNA was the basis for D and trimming; V, J and clone size are from that table. The sample consists of under 350,000 clones, 70% to 90% of them appearing once. The V call is TRBV7-9, the J call TRBJ2-3; weak D call: TRBD1 (5 bases). The sequence was obtained from a woman in her 70s with acute or convalescent COVID-19. The material sequenced was peripheral blood. CDR3 bases: TGTGCCAGCAGCCACGCTGGGGAAAGGGGGTATTTT. This gives the protein CASSHAGERGYF. The entire variable domain, with the rest obtained from reference TRBV7-9 and TRBJ2-3, is as follows: DTGVSQNPRHKITKRGQNVTFRCDPISEHNRLYWYRQTLGQGPEFLTYFQNEAQLEKSRLLSDRFSAERPKGSFSTLEIQRTEQGDSAMYLCASSHAGERGYFGPGTRLTVL.